The 21 T cell receptor beta chains below all came from one sample that was sequenced in a study of T-cell memory formation after mild COVID-19 (dated by TCRdb to about 2021). The library was prepared using 5' RACE. Sequenced using an Illumina NovaSeq 6000. In-frame beta chains were kept once TCRdb had trimmed the public reads at Q25 with fastp and called clones with MiXCR. For every CDR3 protein sequence, its rows merge into one entry that carries the most common genes and DNA. For this sample the table gives 350,000 to 500,000 distinct CDR3 sequences, of which under 25% were detected only once. 13% of the sample is taken by the ten largest. The sample consisted of PBMCs or a T cell subset sorted from them (not recorded which). Receptors were obtained from an adult woman who had mild COVID-19 (a few samples of this study predate the infection). The sample titles of this study are shuffled in the database, so cell type and time point are left out; the donor was told from shared clones.

V is TRBV7-3 and J is TRBJ2-3; TRBD1 or TRBD2 may be the D gene (7 bases each). The V and J ends lost 5 bases and 4 bases respectively, with 16 bases between them. Germline V gene lookup returns CDR1 SGHTA and CDR2 FQGTGA. The CDR3 totals 15 residues. The CDR3 DNA reads TGTGCCAGCAGCGAAGGGGGCGGGAGCGCAGATACGCAGTATTTT. Translating gives CASSEGGGSADTQYF.

In this sample, this clonotype turned up many times. The genes are TRBV6-1 and TRBJ2-7, with 7 bases identical to TRBD1. The V and J ends lost 1 base and 7 bases, in that order; junction bases with no gene match: 4. From germline, CDR1 is MNHNS and CDR2 SASEGT. The CDR3 has 13 amino acids. CDR3 amino acids: CASSEVPRGEQYF. CDR3 nucleotide sequence: TGTGCCAGCAGTGAAGTCCCCAGGGGGGAGCAGTACTTC.

This chain links TRBV30 with TRBJ1-6; the D gene is possibly TRBD1 (5 bases). CDR3 length equals 12 residues. The germline V gene encodes CDR1 GTSNPN and CDR2 SVGIG (reference sequence). V shed 3 bases and J shed 7 bases, with 7 bases lying between them. CDR3 DNA sequence: TGTGCCTGGAGCCGGGGGAATTCACCCCTCCACTTT. It yields the protein CAWSRGNSPLHF.

V is TRBV18 and J is TRBJ2-5; the D gene is possibly TRBD1 (6 bases). The germline V gene has CDR1 KGHSH and CDR2 LQKENI. Trimming pared 3 bases from V and 4 bases from J, leaving 12 bases between. The length of the CDR3 is 14 residues. CDR3 sequence: CASSPGTGPETQYF. Written as DNA, the CDR3 is TGTGCCAGCTCACCGGGCACAGGGCCAGAGACCCAGTACTTC.

The V call is TRBV7-3, the J call TRBJ2-3; D uncertain. CDR1 and CDR2 from the germline V gene are SGHTA and FQGTGA. V lost 2 bases, J lost 5 bases, and 8 bases lay in between. This CDR3 is built from 13 residues. CDR3 sequence (DNA): TGTGCCAGCAGCTTAGTCTCCATAGATACGCAGTATTTT. Its translation is CASSLVSIDTQYF. The full variable domain, its missing parts supplied by reference TRBV7-3 and TRBJ2-3, is GAGVSQTPSNKVTEKGKYVELRCDPISGHTALYWYRQSLGQGPEFLIYFQGTGAADDSGLPNDRFFAVRPEGSVSTLKIQRTERGDSAVYLCASSLVSIDTQYFGPGTRLTVL.

This clonotype appeared a few times. The V gene is TRBV29-1, the J gene TRBJ2-3, with 7 bases aligning to TRBD2. This CDR3 has 14 amino acids. V lost 3 bases to trimming and J lost 0 bases; unmatched junction nucleotides: 3. CDR1 and CDR2 (germline): SQVTM, ANQGSEA. In DNA, the CDR3 is TGCAGCGTTGAGGTTAGCGGGAGCACAGATACGCAGTATTTT. Translating it yields CSVEVSGSTDTQYF.

The chain carries TRBV29-1 and TRBJ2-3, with D tentatively TRBD2 (5 bases). CDR3 length: 15 residues. Trimming cost V 2 bases and J 1 base, with 13 bases left between them. Germline V lookup: CDR1 SQVTM, CDR2 ANQGSEA. DNA of the CDR3: TGCAGCGTTGAAACGGCAGCGGACGGCACAGATACGCAGTATTTT. Translating it yields CSVETAADGTDTQYF.

The rearrangement uses TRBV6-4 and TRBJ1-1; the D is unclear. This CDR3 comprises 13 residues. Germline CDR1 MRHNA, CDR2 SNTAGT. V was cut by 6 bases and J by 0 bases, with 8 bases left in between. Here the CDR3 reads CASSDTLNTEAFF. The CDR3 DNA follows: TGTGCCAGCAGCGACACCCTGAACACTGAAGCTTTCTTT.

The chain is built from TRBV12-3 or TRBV12-4 and TRBJ2-5; D is undetermined. CDR3 length equals 15 residues. Trimming took 5 bases from V and 2 from J, leaving 15 bases between them. In DNA, the CDR3 is TGTGCCAGCAGTCCCCTGGCCCCGCGGCAAGAGACCCAGTACTTC. This translates into CASSPLAPRQETQYF.

The chain recombines TRBV20-1 with TRBJ1-1; no definite D call. The V and J ends lost 0 bases and 0 bases respectively, with 8 bases between them. Germline V gene lookup returns CDR1 DFQATT and CDR2 SNEGSKA (reference sequence). The CDR3 sequence is 14 residues long. Here the CDR3 DNA reads TGCAGTGCTAGAGATCGGTTCCTGAACACTGAAGCTTTCTTT. Translated, it gives CSARDRFLNTEAFF.

The chain employs TRBV6-2 or TRBV6-3 and TRBJ2-7; D might be TRBD2 (6 bases). The CDR3 contains 16 residues. Trimming left V 1 base short and J 2 bases short, with 15 bases between. CDR1 MNHEY and CDR2 SVGEGT come from the germline V gene. CDR3 amino acids: CASSYYIREIPYEQYF. DNA for the CDR3: TGTGCCAGCAGTTACTACATCCGGGAGATACCCTACGAGCAGTACTTC.

This clonotype was detected a few times. This chain connects TRBV21-1 to TRBJ2-6; the table calls TRBD1, which could not be checked here. TRBV21-1 is termed a pseudogene. CDR3 length: 20 amino acids. As DNA, the CDR3 is TGTGCCAGCAGCACTCAGACAGGACGGGCGGTAACCTCTGGGGCCAACGTCCTGACTTTC. The encoded protein is CASSTQTGRAVTSGANVLTF.

The chain carries TRBV29-1 and TRBJ2-3; the match to TRBD2 covers 9 bases. There are 15 residues in the CDR3. V trimming: 7 bases; J trimming: 2 bases; junction bases outside the gene matches: 10. Germline V gene data show CDR1 as SQVTM and CDR2 as ANQGSEA. DNA for the CDR3: TGCAGCGCCCCGGGGCTAGCGGGATTCACAGATACGCAGTATTTT. Protein: CSAPGLAGFTDTQYF.

This chain uses TRBV3-1 with TRBJ2-1; D is undetermined. Between the trimmed V and J ends, which lost 2 bases and 7 bases, there was a span of 9 bases. The CDR3 contains 13 residues. Germline CDR1 LGHDT, CDR2 YNNKEL (reference sequence). DNA for the CDR3: TGTGCCAGCAGCCAAATGTTAGGTAATGAGCAGTTCTTC. Protein: CASSQMLGNEQFF.

The CDR3 bases are TGTGCCAGCAGAACCGGGACAGGGGCGAACACAGATACGCAGTATTTT. Its protein is CASRTGTGANTDTQYF. The chain uses TRBV6-6 and TRBJ2-3; 10 bases are shared with TRBD1. The V gene's germline CDR1 is MNHNY and CDR2 SVGAGI (reference sequence). The V and J ends lost 6 bases and 2 bases, in that order; junction bases with no gene match: 8. The CDR3 is 16 amino acids.

The chain couples TRBV6-4 to TRBJ2-7; 16 bases map to TRBD2. The CDR3 totals 20 residues. Looked up from germline, CDR1 is MRHNA and CDR2 is SNTAGT. Trimming took 2 bases from V and 0 from J; bases not matched to a gene: 10. CDR3 nucleotides: TGTGCCAGCAGTGACATACCCGGGACTAGCGGGGGGGCCCTCTCCTACGAGCAGTACTTC. This encodes CASSDIPGTSGGALSYEQYF.

The chain recombines TRBV7-2 with TRBJ2-2, with D uncertain. This CDR3 comprises 14 residues. Germline CDR1 reads SGHTA; CDR2 reads FQGNSA. Trimming removed 1 base at V and 5 bases at J, with 8 bases between. CDR3 nucleotides: TGTGCCAGCAGCTTAGTGGTCGGTACCGGGGAGCTGTTTTTT. Residues: CASSLVVGTGELFF. The whole variable domain, remainder taken from reference TRBV7-2 and TRBJ2-2, is GAGVSQSPSNKVTEKGKDVELRCDPISGHTALYWYRQSLGQGLEFLIYFQGNSAPDKSGLPSDRFSAERTGGSVSTLTIQRTQQEDSAVYLCASSLVVGTGELFFGEGSRLTVL.

This chain joins TRBV7-9 and TRBJ1-2; perhaps TRBD1 as D (6 bases). Germline loops: CDR1 SEHNR, CDR2 FQNEAQ (reference sequence). Trimming shortened V by 1 base and J by 7 bases, and 13 bases separated the two germline ends. The CDR3 is 14 amino acids. In DNA form, the CDR3 reads TGTGCCAGCAGCTTAGAACAGGGACGGAGTGGCTACACCTTC. Protein product: CASSLEQGRSGYTF.

This chain joins TRBV7-2 and TRBJ2-5; TRBD2 might be the D (6 bases). V lost 7 bases to trimming and J lost 5 bases, with 14 bases between them. Germline loops: CDR1 SGHTA, CDR2 FQGNSA. The CDR3 extends over 13 amino acids. The DNA for the CDR3 is TGTGCCAGCACTGACGGGGGACGGGAGACCCAGTACTTC. Protein: CASTDGGRETQYF.

J is TRBJ2-1 and V is TRBV5-1; 13 bases are a match to TRBD2. V was pared by 0 bases and J by 9 bases, with 12 bases of the junction left unmatched. This CDR3 is 18 amino acids long. Germline V gene data show CDR1 as SGHRS and CDR2 as YFSETQ. The DNA for the CDR3 is TGCGCCAGCAGCTTGGCCACCGGACTAGCGGGGGTAATGGGTGAGCAGTTCTTC. It specifies CASSLATGLAGVMGEQFF. Drawing the rest from reference TRBV5-1 and TRBJ2-1, the complete variable domain is KAGVTQTPRYLIKTRGQQVTLSCSPISGHRSVSWYQQTPGQGLQFLFEYFSETQRNKGNFPGRFSGRQFSNSRSEMNVSTLELGDSALYLCASSLATGLAGVMGEQFFGPGTRLTVL.

The sample holds a few counts of this clonotype. The rearrangement links TRBV18 to TRBJ1-2; TRBD1 matches at 8 bases. Germline-derived CDR1 and CDR2 are KGHSH and LQKENI. Losses at the gene ends were 3 bases for V and 5 bases for J; bases not matched to a gene: 8. CDR3 length equals 15 residues. The CDR3: CASSPLGQAYYGYTF. DNA of the CDR3: TGTGCCAGCTCACCGTTGGGACAGGCCTATTATGGCTACACCTTC.